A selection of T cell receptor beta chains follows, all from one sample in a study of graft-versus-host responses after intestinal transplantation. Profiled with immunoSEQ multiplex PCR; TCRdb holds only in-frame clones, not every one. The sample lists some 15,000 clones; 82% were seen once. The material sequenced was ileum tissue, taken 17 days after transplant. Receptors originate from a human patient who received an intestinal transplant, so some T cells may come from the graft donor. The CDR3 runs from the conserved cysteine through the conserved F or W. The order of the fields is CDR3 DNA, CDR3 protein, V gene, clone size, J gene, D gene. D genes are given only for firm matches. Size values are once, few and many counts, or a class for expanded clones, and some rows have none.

DNA: TGTGCCAGCAGCTTACTTTGGGCAGGCTATAGCAATCAGCCCCAGCATTTT
CDR3: CASSLLWAGYSNQPQHF
V: TRBV7-8
size: .
J: TRBJ1-5
D: .

DNA: TGCGCCAGCAGCTTGGCCTTTGGGACAGGTGGTTACGAGCAGTACTTC
CDR3: CASSLAFGTGGYEQYF
V: TRBV5-1
size: .
J: TRBJ2-7
D: TRBD1

DNA: TGTGCCAGCAGCCAGGGGGACAGGGGAAGGCACAATGAGCAGTTCTTC
CDR3: CASSQGDRGRHNEQFF
V: TRBV14
size: few
J: TRBJ2-1
D: TRBD1

DNA: TGTGCCAGCAGCTGGGGGACAGGGTGGGGAAGCTCCTACGAGCAGTACTTC
CDR3: CASSWGTGWGSSYEQYF
V: TRBV7-9
size: .
J: TRBJ2-7
D: TRBD1

DNA: TGTGCCAGTAGTACTTTAGCCGGGACTCCCTCCTACGAGCAGTACTTC
CDR3: CASSTLAGTPSYEQYF
V: TRBV19
size: once
J: TRBJ2-7
D: .

DNA: TGTGCCAGCAAACTAGACTTACGGGGCTACACCTTC
CDR3: CASKLDLRGYTF
V: TRBV28
size: .
J: TRBJ1-2
D: .

DNA: TGTGCCAGTAGTCCGCCGGGACGGATATACAATGAGCAGTTCTTC
CDR3: CASSPPGRIYNEQFF
V: TRBV19
size: .
J: TRBJ2-1
D: .

DNA: TGTGCCAGTAGTGCGAAGGGTTCGACGCGCCAGAAGGTCTACGAGCAGTACTTC
CDR3: CASSAKGSTRQKVYEQYF
V: TRBV19
size: .
J: TRBJ2-7
D: .

DNA: TGTGCCAGCAGTTACGGACGTAAAGAGACCCAGTACTTC
CDR3: CASSYGRKETQYF
V: TRBV6-5
size: .
J: TRBJ2-5
D: .

DNA: TGTGCCAGCAGGGGACTGTTAGCCAAAAACATTCAGTACTTC
CDR3: CASRGLLAKNIQYF
V: TRBV2
size: .
J: TRBJ2-4
D: .

DNA: TGTGCCATCAGTGAGAACACTGAAGCTTTCTTT
CDR3: CAISENTEAFF
V: TRBV10-3
size: few
J: TRBJ1-1
D: .

DNA: TGTGCCAGCGGCCCCCAGATCGGCTATGGCTACACCTTC
CDR3: CASGPQIGYGYTF
V: TRBV28
size: .
J: TRBJ1-2
D: .

DNA: TGTGCCAGCAGCTCGGGACAGAACTATGGCTACACCTTC
CDR3: CASSSGQNYGYTF
V: TRBV5-4
size: .
J: TRBJ1-2
D: TRBD1

DNA: TGTGCCAGCAGTTATCCTAGGGAGATGGAGACCCAGTACTTC
CDR3: CASSYPREMETQYF
V: TRBV28
size: .
J: TRBJ2-5
D: .

DNA: TGTGCCAGCAGCTTAGGGGCAAGTGACAGGGAAAACTATGGCTACACCTTC
CDR3: CASSLGASDRENYGYTF
V: TRBV7-6
size: .
J: TRBJ1-2
D: TRBD1

DNA: TGTGCCAGCAGCTTAGCGGGCGGGGGCCGATCTTCCTACGAGCAGTACTTC
CDR3: CASSLAGGGRSSYEQYF
V: TRBV11-2
size: once
J: TRBJ2-7
D: .

DNA: TGTGCCAGCAGTGGGGGACTAGCGGGAGACGGAGATACGCAGTATTTT
CDR3: CASSGGLAGDGDTQYF
V: TRBV28
size: .
J: TRBJ2-3
D: TRBD2

DNA: TGTGCCAGCAGTGATATGGGTCCCCCGGAGCAGTTCTTC
CDR3: CASSDMGPPEQFF
V: TRBV2
size: .
J: TRBJ2-1
D: .

DNA: TGTGCCAGCAGCCCAGGAACGAACACCGGGGAGCTGTTTTTT
CDR3: CASSPGTNTGELFF
V: TRBV7-9
size: .
J: TRBJ2-2
D: .

DNA: TGTGCCAGCAGCTTAGGTTTGGTGGTCGACAATGAGCAGTTCTTC
CDR3: CASSLGLVVDNEQFF
V: TRBV7-9
size: .
J: TRBJ2-1
D: .

DNA: TGTGCCAGCTCCAAAGGGCCAGGGGGCCCTAGCAATCAGCCCCAGCATTTT
CDR3: CASSKGPGGPSNQPQHF
V: TRBV7-8
size: .
J: TRBJ1-5
D: TRBD1

DNA: TGCAGTGCCTTAGCCGACTACGAGCAGTACTTC
CDR3: CSALADYEQYF
V: TRBV20-1
size: .
J: TRBJ2-7
D: .

DNA: TGTGCCAGTAGTCTAGGGGATACGCAGTATTTT
CDR3: CASSLGDTQYF
V: TRBV19
size: .
J: TRBJ2-3
D: .

DNA: TGTGCCAGCAGCTTAAGACTAGCGGGAGTGGCCACAGATACGCAGTATTTT
CDR3: CASSLRLAGVATDTQYF
V: TRBV5-4
size: .
J: TRBJ2-3
D: TRBD2

DNA: TGTGCCAGCAGTTACGGGCTAGCGGGTTGGCATACGCAGTATTTT
CDR3: CASSYGLAGWHTQYF
V: TRBV6-5
size: .
J: TRBJ2-3
D: TRBD2

DNA: TGTGCCACAGGAATGGGGCACAGGGGCTACAATGAGCAGTTCTTC
CDR3: CATGMGHRGYNEQFF
V: TRBV28
size: .
J: TRBJ2-1
D: TRBD1

DNA: TGCGCCAGCAGCCAAGGTACAGGATATGGCTACACCTTC
CDR3: CASSQGTGYGYTF
V: TRBV4-1
size: .
J: TRBJ1-2
D: .

DNA: TGTGCCAGCAGCTCTACAGGGGGGGCCGGAGATACGCAGTATTTT
CDR3: CASSSTGGAGDTQYF
V: TRBV7-3
size: .
J: TRBJ2-3
D: .

DNA: TGTGCCAGCAGCAATGATAACAGGCCCACCTACGAGCAGTACTTC
CDR3: CASSNDNRPTYEQYF
V: TRBV11-1
size: once
J: TRBJ2-7
D: .

DNA: TGTGCCAGTAGTGGGGGGACCTATGGCTACACCTTC
CDR3: CASSGGTYGYTF
V: TRBV19
size: medium-sized
J: TRBJ1-2
D: .

DNA: TGTGCCAGCAGTGACTCCGGGACTCGGGACACAGATACGCAGTATTTT
CDR3: CASSDSGTRDTDTQYF
V: TRBV2
size: once
J: TRBJ2-3
D: .

DNA: TGTGCTAGCAGCCCTACCGGGGCTCCCTACGAGCAGTACTTC
CDR3: CASSPTGAPYEQYF
V: TRBV7-7
size: .
J: TRBJ2-7
D: .

DNA: TGTGCCAGCAGTTTACAGGGGGCGAGTTACGAGCAGTACTTC
CDR3: CASSLQGASYEQYF
V: TRBV7-2
size: .
J: TRBJ2-7
D: TRBD1

DNA: TGTGCCAGCAGTCCAATGGGGGGGTTCAATGAACAGTTCTTC
CDR3: CASSPMGGFNEQFF
V: TRBV6-5
size: once
J: TRBJ2-1
D: TRBD2

DNA: TGTGCCTGGAGTAGGACATCGAACACTGAAGCTTTCTTT
CDR3: CAWSRTSNTEAFF
V: TRBV30
size: few
J: TRBJ1-1
D: .

DNA: TGTGCCAGCAGTCCTGAAAATGAGCAGTTCTTC
CDR3: CASSPENEQFF
V: TRBV28
size: .
J: TRBJ2-1
D: .

DNA: TGTGCCAGCAGCTTCGGGGAAGGAGCCCTCTATGGCTACACCTTC
CDR3: CASSFGEGALYGYTF
V: TRBV5-6
size: .
J: TRBJ1-2
D: .

DNA: TGTGCCAGCAGCTCCCCCGCGGGAGGGTCCACCTACGAGCAGTACTTC
CDR3: CASSSPAGGSTYEQYF
V: TRBV5-5
size: .
J: TRBJ2-7
D: TRBD2

DNA: TGTGCCAGCAGCTTAGCACCGGTCTCCTACGAGCAGTACTTC
CDR3: CASSLAPVSYEQYF
V: TRBV11-2
size: .
J: TRBJ2-7
D: .

DNA: TGTGCCAGCAGCTTATGGGAAGCAGGTTTCTCCTACAATGAGCAGTTCTTC
CDR3: CASSLWEAGFSYNEQFF
V: TRBV7-6
size: .
J: TRBJ2-1
D: .

DNA: TGTGCCAGCAGCTTTGGGTTCCACTGGCGGGAGTTCAGAGATACGCAGTATTTT
CDR3: CASSFGFHWREFRDTQYF
V: TRBV11-1
size: .
J: TRBJ2-3
D: TRBD2